The 28 T cell receptor beta chains in this list originate from one sample, sequenced in a study of post-analysis software for immune sequencing data. Study-level findings and limits: TRBV5-6, TRBV5-1 and TRBV20-1 belonged to a set of a few TRBV segments that were more frequent in patients than controls.

For these receptors, no antigen is known. The TCR beta cDNA libraries contained unique molecular identifiers. TCRdb ran MiXCR on the PCR reads and lists one entry per CDR3 protein. The sample lists approximately 630,000 distinct CDR3 sequences, about 60% seen once, with about 11% in the top ten. Sequenced: blood. These receptors were taken from a girl under 10 years old with multiple sclerosis.

The chain links TRBV10-3 to TRBJ2-3; 12 positions match TRBD2. This CDR3 is built from 16 residues. Per germline, CDR1 ENHRY and CDR2 SYGVKD. V was pared by 3 bases and J by 6 bases, with 7 bases of the junction left unmatched. The CDR3 loop reads CAISDPGTSGSDTQYF. CDR3 DNA: TGTGCCATCAGTGACCCCGGGACTAGCGGGTCCGATACGCAGTATTTT.

Written as DNA, the CDR3 is TGTGCCAGCAGTGAAGCCAAAGGGTATGAGCAGTTCTTC. It specifies CASSEAKGYEQFF. V usage is TRBV6-1 and J usage is TRBJ2-1; D is undetermined. Per germline, CDR1 MNHNS and CDR2 SASEGT. Trimming removed 0 bases from V and 8 bases from J, with 8 bases in between. This CDR3 comprises 13 residues.

This clonotype was counted only a few times. The chain recombines TRBV20-1 with TRBJ2-3, with unresolved D. Trimming removed 6 bases at V and 0 bases at J, with 10 bases between. CDR3 length: 13 residues. Germline V gives CDR1 DFQATT, CDR2 SNEGSKA (reference sequence). In nucleotides, the CDR3 is TGCAGTGCGAACCCTACTAGCACAGATACGCAGTATTTT. It encodes CSANPTSTDTQYF.

The chain has TRBV19 and TRBJ1-5; TRBD1 agrees at 8 bases. CDR1 LNHDA and CDR2 SQIVND come from the germline V gene (reference sequence). Trimming at V came to 1 base and at J to 8 bases, leaving 4 bases not matched to a gene. This CDR3 has 14 residues. The CDR3 reads CASSIGAGQEPQHF. The CDR3 bases are TGTGCCAGTAGTATAGGTGCGGGACAGGAGCCCCAGCATTTT. The whole variable domain, filled in from reference TRBV19 and TRBJ1-5, reads DGGITQSPKYLFRKEGQNVTLSCEQNLNHDAMYWYRQDPGQGLRLIYYSQIVNDFQKGDIAEGYSVSREKKESFPLTVTSAQKNPTAFYLCASSIGAGQEPQHFGDGTRLSIL.

The chain is built from TRBV6-2 or TRBV6-3 and TRBJ2-1, with 9 bases identical to TRBD1. The CDR3 length is 17 residues. CDR1 is MNHEY and CDR2 is SVGEGT in the germline V gene. V gave up 5 bases and J gave up 7 bases; unmatched junction bases: 15. The CDR3 spells CASSLNQDRGGLNEQFF. The CDR3 DNA sequence: TGTGCCAGCAGTCTAAACCAGGACAGGGGTGGCTTGAATGAGCAGTTCTTC.

This chain uses TRBV4-1 with TRBJ2-1; the match to TRBD1 covers 7 bases. Germline V CDR1 and CDR2: MGHRA, YSYEKL. The CDR3 totals 12 residues. V shed 5 bases and J 9 bases; nucleotides not matched to a gene: 4. CDR3 region: CASSEGAVEQFF. In DNA form, the CDR3 reads TGCGCCAGCAGCGAGGGGGCTGTTGAGCAGTTCTTC.

A single count supports this clonotype. The chain recombines TRBV10-1 with TRBJ1-5; no clear D gene. From germline, CDR1 is WNHNN and CDR2 SYGVQD (reference sequence). The CDR3 runs 14 residues. Between the trimmed V and J ends, which lost 3 bases and 5 bases, there was a span of 11 bases. DNA of the CDR3: TGCGCCAGCAGTGAAGGCAGATCTCATCAGCCCCAGCATTTT. It encodes CASSEGRSHQPQHF.

The chain recombines TRBV27 with TRBJ2-2; 7 nucleotides line up with TRBD1. Germline V gives CDR1 MNHEY, CDR2 SMNVEV (reference sequence). This CDR3 is 14 amino acids long. Unmatched junction bases numbered 3, after V lost 2 bases and J lost 6 bases. The CDR3 DNA is TGTGCCAGCAGTTTACCGGGACAGTCCGGGGAGCTGTTTTTT. Translation: CASSLPGQSGELFF.

The gene calls are TRBV5-1 and TRBJ1-2; D unclear. The CDR3 loop spans 16 amino acids. The V gene lost 0 bases and the J gene lost 5 bases, with 17 bases spanning the gap. Germline lookup yields CDR1 SGHRS and CDR2 YFSETQ. This CDR3 reads CASSLEIARTDYGYTF. CDR3 bases: TGCGCCAGCAGCTTGGAGATAGCCAGGACGGATTATGGCTACACCTTC.

V gene TRBV11-2 combines with J gene TRBJ2-3, with D perhaps being TRBD1 or TRBD2 (5 bases each). V was trimmed by 7 bases and J by 2 bases, leaving 10 bases between them. The CDR3 runs 13 residues. CDR1 is SGHAT, CDR2 FQNNGV, per germline. CDR3 amino acids: CASTGPITDTQYF. The DNA of the CDR3 is TGTGCCAGCACGGGACCTATCACAGATACGCAGTATTTT.

The CDR3 loop reads CASKGETNYGYTF. CDR3 bases: TGTGCCAGCAAGGGGGAAACGAACTATGGCTACACCTTC. This chain links TRBV7-3 with TRBJ1-2; TRBD1 might be the D (6 bases). Between the trimmed V and J ends, which lost 7 bases and 2 bases, there was a span of 11 bases. This CDR3 comprises 13 residues. Per the germline V gene, CDR1 is SGHTA and CDR2 is FQGTGA.

The J gene is TRBJ2-1, the V gene TRBV4-3, with TRBD2 as a possible D gene (6 bases). CDR3 length: 13 residues. Germline CDR1 is LGHNA and CDR2 is YSLEER. The ends were cut back, 5 bases at V and 8 bases at J, with 13 bases in the middle. CDR3: CASSAGLTYEQFF. The CDR3 region has the DNA TGCGCCAGCAGCGCGGGACTCACTTATGAGCAGTTCTTC.

The chain couples TRBV5-1 to TRBJ2-7; D uncertain. This CDR3 has 14 amino acids. Germline assignment: CDR1 SGHRS and CDR2 YFSETQ. V lost 4 bases and J 2 bases, leaving 13 bases between the germline ends. The CDR3 region is CASSTEALTYEQYF. The CDR3 region has the DNA TGCGCCAGCAGCACAGAGGCCTTGACCTACGAGCAGTACTTC.

The table lists this clonotype with a few counts. This chain uses TRBV20-1 with TRBJ2-1; TRBD2 matches at 12 bases. Unmatched junction bases numbered 15, after V lost 5 bases and J lost 10 bases. Germline CDR1 DFQATT, CDR2 SNEGSKA (reference sequence). This CDR3 spans 16 amino acids. CDR3 coding DNA: TGCAGTGCTGGCCACCTACCTAGCGGGAGGGCCGGGGAGCAGTTCTTC. Its protein is CSAGHLPSGRAGEQFF.

This clonotype was counted only a few times. The chain has TRBV30 and TRBJ2-3; no clear D. The V gene lost 2 bases and the J gene lost 7 bases, with 16 bases spanning the gap. Germline V lookup: CDR1 GTSNPN, CDR2 SVGIG (reference sequence). The CDR3 length is 14 residues. The CDR3 is CAWSSGLRSHTQYF. The CDR3 coding sequence is TGTGCCTGGAGTTCCGGGCTAAGATCGCATACGCAGTATTTT.

The chain uses TRBV4-3 and TRBJ2-3; the match to TRBD2 covers 10 bases. CDR1 is LGHNA, CDR2 YSLEER, per germline. This CDR3 region has 17 residues. V trimming: 0 bases; J trimming: 2 bases; junction bases outside the gene matches: 5. CDR3 amino acids: CASSQDVAGGTTDTQYF. The CDR3 DNA reads as TGCGCCAGCAGCCAAGATGTAGCGGGGGGCACCACAGATACGCAGTATTTT.

This chain uses TRBV20-1 with TRBJ2-3, with 8 bases identical to TRBD1. Germline lookup yields CDR1 DFQATT and CDR2 SNEGSKA (reference sequence). This CDR3 spans 16 amino acids. The V gene end was trimmed by 1 base and the J gene end by 1 base; junction bases not matched to a gene: 7. In DNA, the CDR3 is TGCAGTGCTAGAGCCCTGACAGGGGTGCGCACAGATACGCAGTATTTT. Protein: CSARALTGVRTDTQYF.

This clonotype was seen more than once but under ten times. This chain uses TRBV20-1 with TRBJ1-2; 9 nucleotides align to TRBD1. J gave up 8 bases and V 4 bases, and 8 bases lay outside the gene matches. Germline V gives CDR1 DFQATT, CDR2 SNEGSKA (reference sequence). The CDR3 sequence is 13 residues long. The DNA of the CDR3 is TGCAGTGCTATGGACAGGGGAGTAGAGGGCTACACCTTC. This translates into CSAMDRGVEGYTF.

The chain recombines TRBV6-6 with TRBJ1-4, with a tentative D call TRBD1 (6 bases). The CDR3 spans 14 residues. Between the trimmed V and J ends, which lost 5 bases and 8 bases, there was a span of 15 bases. CDR1 is MNHNY and CDR2 is SVGAGI in the germline V gene (reference sequence). CDR3 amino acids: CASSPLGAEEKLFF. The DNA of the CDR3 is TGTGCCAGCAGTCCCTTGGGGGCAGAGGAAAAACTGTTTTTT.

This clonotype was seen more than once but under ten times. This chain connects TRBV7-2 to TRBJ2-5; D is unresolved. V shed 0 bases and J shed 2 bases, with 4 bases lying between them. CDR1 and CDR2 from the germline V gene are SGHTA and FQGNSA. The CDR3 contains 13 residues. The CDR3 region is CASSLAYQETQYF. CDR3 bases: TGTGCCAGCAGCTTAGCCTATCAAGAGACCCAGTACTTC.

The gene calls are TRBV12-3 or TRBV12-4 and TRBJ1-2, with no clear D. Trimming stripped 7 bases from V and 3 bases from J, with 12 bases between. The CDR3 is 13 residues long. In DNA form, the CDR3 reads TGTGCCAGCAACCTTCAACAGCACTATGGCTACACCTTC. Translating gives CASNLQQHYGYTF.

CDR3 DNA: TGCGCCAGCAGCCAAGATTCAAGTTGGGGAACAGGGTACTACAATGAGCAGTTCTTC. The encoded protein is CASSQDSSWGTGYYNEQFF. The rearrangement links TRBV4-3 to TRBJ2-1; weak D call: TRBD1 (6 bases). Trimming pared 0 bases from V and 3 bases from J, leaving 21 bases between. The CDR3 extends over 19 amino acids. Per the germline V gene, CDR1 is LGHNA and CDR2 is YSLEER.

V usage is TRBV4-1 and J usage is TRBJ2-7, with D unclear. Trimming removed 4 bases from V and 0 bases from J, with 13 bases in between. There are 15 residues in the CDR3. CDR1 is MGHRA and CDR2 is YSYEKL in the germline V gene. CDR3: CASSLSSVNSYEQYF. The CDR3 DNA sequence: TGCGCCAGCAGCCTTAGTTCGGTCAACTCCTACGAGCAGTACTTC.

The chain links TRBV5-1 to TRBJ2-3, with D hard to call. CDR1 is SGHRS, CDR2 YFSETQ, per germline. The CDR3 sequence is 16 residues long. V lost 0 bases to trimming and J lost 2 bases, with 13 bases between them. The CDR3 sequence is CASSLALTAVTDTQYF. In nucleotides, the CDR3 is TGCGCCAGCAGCTTGGCCTTGACTGCTGTCACAGATACGCAGTATTTT.

V is TRBV25-1 and J is TRBJ2-5; 10 bases line up with TRBD2. Germline loops: CDR1 MGHDK, CDR2 SYGVNS. The CDR3 is 15 amino acids. Unmatched junction bases numbered 2, after V lost 2 bases and J lost 2 bases. CDR3 protein: CASSEPSGGQETQYF. The CDR3 nucleotides are TGTGCCAGCAGTGAACCTAGCGGGGGACAAGAGACCCAGTACTTC.

The chain couples TRBV12-3 or TRBV12-4 to TRBJ2-5; 8 nucleotides agree with TRBD2. The CDR3 is 14 residues long. The V segment lost 5 bases and the J segment 5 bases; nucleotides outside the gene matches: 7. CDR3 nucleotides: TGTGCCAGCAGTCCCGCGGGCGGGGGGGAGACCCAGTACTTC. Protein product: CASSPAGGGETQYF.

The chain recombines TRBV6-1 with TRBJ2-3; 10 bases match TRBD2. V lost 0 bases and J lost 6; bases outside the gene matches: 6. Germline V lookup: CDR1 MNHNS, CDR2 SASEGT. This CDR3 has 16 residues. CDR3 nucleotide sequence: TGTGCCAGCAGTGAAGCCAGCGGGGGGGCTATGGATACGCAGTATTTT. Encoded protein: CASSEASGGAMDTQYF.

V and J are TRBV4-3 and TRBJ2-3; no reliable D call. Looked up from germline, CDR1 is LGHNA and CDR2 is YSLEER. V lost 1 base and J 4 bases, leaving 15 bases between the germline ends. CDR3 length equals 16 residues. The CDR3 loop reads CASSQGRTLVPDTQYF. The DNA of the CDR3 is TGCGCCAGCAGCCAAGGACGGACGCTAGTCCCAGATACGCAGTATTTT.